This T cell receptor (beta chain) originates from a study of blood T cells in healthy people across ages. For the study at large: About one barcoded beta molecule per two T cells came from capture by template switching.

A sample-barcoded 5' primer and a J-beta primer mix were used in a second PCR of about 6 to 11 cycles. A single record per CDR3 protein comes from TCRdb applying MiXCR to the 5' RACE reads. The sample records 700,000 to 900,000 distinct CDR3 sequences, roughly 24% being singletons. Germline V gene data show CDR1 as DFQATT and CDR2 as SNEGSKA (reference sequence). The CDR3 extends over 18 amino acids. V was pared by 0 bases and J by 2 bases, with 10 bases of the junction left unmatched. These data also featured in a second study, about T cells of mothers and their children. Turning to that study: Mother-child pairs who were related displayed a slightly higher overlap than unrelated pairs, a difference that was non-significant. None of the identified T cell clones proved to be persistent microchimeric clones.

The chain carries TRBV20-1 and TRBJ2-6; 7 bases agree with TRBD1. The sequencing sample was made of blood. The source is a boy aged 10-17 years in good health. The CDR3 nucleotides are TGCAGTGCTAGAGATTCGGGGCAGGGGGTGACTGGGGCCAACGTCCTGACTTTC. Translated: CSARDSGQGVTGANVLTF.